This entry is about one T cell receptor (beta chain). Some clones are missing from TCRdb's copy, which holds only in-frame ones; the method was immunoSEQ multiplex PCR. Of 36,000 or so clones detected, around 88% appear once; the ten largest clones hold less than 5.5%. Germline assignment: CDR1 LNHDA and CDR2 SQIVND (reference sequence). Trimming removed 6 bases from V and 6 bases from J; junction bases left unmatched: 11. The CDR3 extends over 15 amino acids. This entry is derived from a study of blood T cell repertoires in COVID-19. As for the study in general: The study drew acute and convalescent COVID-19 samples from the United States, Italy and Spain.

Sequenced material: peripheral blood. This clonotype originated in a woman aged 70-85 years with active COVID-19. This sequence joins TRBV19 and TRBJ1-1, with 9 bases matching TRBD1. CDR3: CASRPRGGQGPEAFF. CDR3 DNA sequence: TGTGCCAGTAGACCCCGGGGGGGACAGGGACCTGAAGCTTTCTTT. Supplemented by reference TRBV19 and TRBJ1-1, the full variable domain reads DGGITQSPKYLFRKEGQNVTLSCEQNLNHDAMYWYRQDPGQGLRLIYYSQIVNDFQKGDIAEGYSVSREKKESFPLTVTSAQKNPTAFYLCASRPRGGQGPEAFFGQGTRLTVV.